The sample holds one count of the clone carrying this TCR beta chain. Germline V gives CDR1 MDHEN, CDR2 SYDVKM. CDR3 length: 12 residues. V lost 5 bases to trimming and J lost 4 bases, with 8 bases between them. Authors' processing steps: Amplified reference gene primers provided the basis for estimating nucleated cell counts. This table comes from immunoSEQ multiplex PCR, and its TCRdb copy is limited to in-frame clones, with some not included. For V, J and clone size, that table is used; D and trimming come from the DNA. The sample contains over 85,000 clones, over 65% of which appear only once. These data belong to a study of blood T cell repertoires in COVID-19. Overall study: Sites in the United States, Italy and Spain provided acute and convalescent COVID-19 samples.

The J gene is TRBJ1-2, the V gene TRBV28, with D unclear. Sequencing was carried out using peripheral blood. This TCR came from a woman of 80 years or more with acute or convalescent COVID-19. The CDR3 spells CASSVLRYGYTF. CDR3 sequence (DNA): TGTGCCAGCAGTGTCCTTCGCTATGGCTACACCTTC.